A selection of T cell receptor beta chains follows, all from one sample in a study of T cells in Graves' hyperthyroidism and ophthalmopathy. In TCRdb, the multiplex PCR reads were re-called with MiXCR into one record per CDR3 protein. The sample lists 530,000 or so distinct CDR3 sequences, over 15% occurring once. The sequencing sample was made of blood. Source of these receptors: a woman aged 18-29 years with Graves' ophthalmopathy. Each CDR3 is given with its conserved first and last residue. A D gene is named only where the DNA matches it firmly. Size values are once, few and many counts, or a class for expanded clones, and some rows have none.

clone size,J gene,V gene,D gene,CDR3 protein,CDR3 DNA
NA,TRBJ2-1,TRBV7-9,TRBD2,CASSSGTINEQFF,TGTGCCAGCAGCTCCGGGACTATCAATGAGCAGTTCTTC
NA,TRBJ1-2,TRBV5-1,NA,CASSSQVRGVAGYTF,TGCGCCAGCAGCTCACAGGTTCGGGGAGTAGCTGGCTACACCTTC
many,TRBJ2-5,TRBV2,TRBD2,CASSEGSGGVETQYF,TGTGCCAGCAGTGAGGGTAGCGGGGGAGTGGAGACCCAGTACTTC
many,TRBJ2-7,TRBV28,NA,CASLGLGGPLGPYEQYF,TGTGCCAGCTTAGGGCTAGGGGGACCTTTGGGGCCCTACGAGCAGTACTTC
once,TRBJ2-5,TRBV4-3,NA,CASSQGGTVGGQETQYF,TGCGCCAGCAGCCAAGGTGGGACAGTGGGAGGCCAAGAGACCCAGTACTTC
NA,TRBJ1-2,TRBV4-1,TRBD1,CASSQRQGALYGYTF,TGCGCCAGCAGCCAGAGACAGGGGGCTCTCTATGGCTACACCTTC
NA,TRBJ1-6,TRBV2,TRBD1,CASTGQDGVNSPLHF,TGTGCCAGCACCGGACAGGACGGAGTTAATTCACCCCTCCACTTT
NA,TRBJ2-7,TRBV20-1,TRBD1,CSARDQSRGTYEQYF,TGCAGTGCTAGAGATCAGAGCAGGGGGACCTACGAGCAGTACTTC
many,TRBJ2-1,TRBV13,NA,CASSRDDEQFF,TGTGCCAGCAGTCGGGACGATGAGCAGTTCTTC
NA,TRBJ2-3,TRBV6-2/TRBV6-3,NA,CASSMADTQYF,TGTGCCAGCAGTATGGCAGATACGCAGTATTTT
few,TRBJ2-7,TRBV5-6,TRBD1,CASSFDRDNEQYF,TGTGCCAGCAGCTTTGACAGGGACAACGAGCAGTACTTC
many,TRBJ2-5,TRBV5-1,NA,CASSFSNRGETQYF,TGCGCCAGCAGCTTTTCCAACCGTGGGGAGACCCAGTACTTC
NA,TRBJ1-5,TRBV5-6,NA,CASSFGQNQPQHF,TGTGCCAGCAGCTTCGGTCAGAATCAGCCCCAGCATTTT
many,TRBJ2-5,TRBV5-4,TRBD1,CASSRGTGGETQYF,TGTGCCAGCAGCCGTGGGACAGGGGGAGAGACCCAGTACTTC
many,TRBJ2-1,TRBV5-5,TRBD2,CASSYGLAGLYNEQFF,TGTGCCAGCAGCTACGGACTAGCGGGACTCTACAATGAGCAGTTCTTC
NA,TRBJ2-3,TRBV13,TRBD2,CASSSPGLAGVNTQYF,TGTGCCAGCAGCTCTCCGGGACTAGCGGGAGTAAATACGCAGTATTTT
NA,TRBJ2-1,TRBV7-9,TRBD2,CASSLAGLADYNEQFF,TGTGCCAGCAGCTTAGCTGGGCTAGCGGATTACAATGAGCAGTTCTTC
many,TRBJ2-3,TRBV12-3/TRBV12-4,TRBD2,CASRHRDAAGSTDTQYF,TGTGCCAGCAGACACCGGGACGCAGCGGGGAGCACAGATACGCAGTATTTT
NA,TRBJ1-6,TRBV2,TRBD1,CASTTGTGHSPLHF,TGTGCCAGCACCACCGGGACAGGGCATTCACCCCTCCACTTT
NA,TRBJ2-4,TRBV20-1,TRBD2,CSARGEGAKNIQYF,TGCAGTGCTAGAGGGGAGGGGGCCAAAAACATTCAGTACTTC
many,TRBJ1-1,TRBV4-2,NA,CASSQVRGANTEAFF,TGTGCCAGCAGCCAAGTGAGAGGGGCGAACACTGAAGCTTTCTTT
NA,TRBJ1-1,TRBV7-2,NA,CASSQAGVGAEAFF,TGCGCCAGCAGCCAAGCAGGTGTTGGCGCTGAAGCTTTCTTT
NA,TRBJ1-1,TRBV6-1,NA,CASSLLEALPWAFF,TGTGCCAGCAGCCTCCTGGAGGCCCTCCCTTGGGCTTTCTTT
many,TRBJ1-3,TRBV11-2,NA,CASSSWTLKAPGNTIYF,TGTGCCAGCAGCTCGTGGACCCTCAAGGCTCCTGGAAACACCATATATTTT
few,TRBJ1-4,TRBV6-2/TRBV6-3,TRBD1,CASSDRDLNEKLFF,TGTGCCAGCAGTGACAGGGATTTAAATGAAAAACTGTTTTTT
many,TRBJ2-3,TRBV7-2,TRBD2,CASTRGLAFDDTQYF,TGTGCCAGCACCCGGGGACTAGCGTTCGACGATACGCAGTATTTT
many,TRBJ2-1,TRBV3-1,NA,CASSLSLIEYDNEQFF,TGTGCCAGCAGCCTCAGCCTGATAGAATATGACAATGAGCAGTTCTTC
NA,TRBJ1-6,TRBV20-1,TRBD1,CSARDGTGGIYNSPLHF,TGCAGTGCTAGAGATGGGACAGGGGGCATCTATAATTCACCCCTCCACTTT
few,TRBJ1-5,TRBV15,NA,CATSRDIRNHQPQHF,TGTGCCACCAGCAGAGATATCAGGAACCATCAGCCCCAGCATTTT
few,TRBJ1-5,TRBV12-3/TRBV12-4,NA,CASSYNRAEQPQHF,TGTGCCAGCAGTTATAACAGGGCTGAGCAGCCCCAGCATTTT
many,TRBJ1-1,TRBV30,NA,CAWSVRGADEAFF,TGTGCCTGGAGTGTCCGAGGAGCTGATGAAGCTTTCTTT
many,TRBJ1-2,TRBV6-2/TRBV6-3,TRBD1,CASSYVSGTDPYGYTF,TGTGCCAGCAGTTACGTCTCCGGGACAGATCCCTATGGCTACACCTTC
few,TRBJ2-3,TRBV15,NA,CATSRDLVADTQYF,TGTGCCACCAGCAGAGATTTGGTGGCAGATACGCAGTATTTT
few,TRBJ1-1,TRBV7-2,NA,CASSLTGGGAAFF,TGTGCCAGCAGCTTAACGGGGGGAGGTGCGGCTTTCTTT
NA,TRBJ2-1,TRBV9,TRBD2,CATGGGGSTNEQFF,TGTGCCACGGGCGGGGGGGGGAGTACAAATGAGCAGTTCTTC
many,TRBJ1-2,TRBV7-2,TRBD1,CASSLAKGQGDGYTF,TGTGCCAGCAGCTTAGCGAAGGGACAGGGCGATGGCTACACCTTC
many,TRBJ1-6,TRBV30,NA,CAWRGTLDSPLHF,TGTGCCTGGAGGGGGACACTAGATTCACCCCTCCACTTT
many,TRBJ2-3,TRBV28,NA,CASSPRTPAGTDTQYF,TGTGCCAGCAGCCCCCGGACACCGGCAGGCACAGATACGCAGTATTTT
NA,TRBJ1-6,TRBV6-2/TRBV6-3,NA,CASSYSSRGGLGDSPLHF,TGTGCCAGCAGTTACTCGTCTCGTGGAGGACTTGGCGATTCACCCCTCCACTTT
many,TRBJ2-4,TRBV11-2,NA,CASSAPAAHIQYF,TGTGCCAGCAGCGCCCCCGCCGCCCACATTCAGTACTTC